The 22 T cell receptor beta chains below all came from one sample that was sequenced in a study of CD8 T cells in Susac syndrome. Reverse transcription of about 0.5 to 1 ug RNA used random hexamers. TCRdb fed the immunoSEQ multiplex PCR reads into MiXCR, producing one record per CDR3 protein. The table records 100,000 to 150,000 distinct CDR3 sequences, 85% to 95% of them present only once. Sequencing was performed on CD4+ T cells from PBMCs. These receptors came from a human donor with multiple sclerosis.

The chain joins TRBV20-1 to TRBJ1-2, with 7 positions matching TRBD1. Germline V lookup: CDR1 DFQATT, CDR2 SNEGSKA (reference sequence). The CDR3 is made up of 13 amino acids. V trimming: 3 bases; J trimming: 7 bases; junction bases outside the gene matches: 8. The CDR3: CSARINRGLGYTF. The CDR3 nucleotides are TGCAGTGCTAGGATCAACAGGGGCCTTGGCTACACCTTC.

The CDR3 DNA reads as TGTGCCAGCTCGGACAAACACACCGGGGAGCTGTTTTTT. It codes for CASSDKHTGELFF. This sequence joins TRBV7-3 and TRBJ2-2; D may be TRBD1 (5 bases). Germline lookup yields CDR1 SGHTA and CDR2 FQGTGA. The CDR3 is 13 amino acids. Trimming took 8 bases from V and 3 from J, leaving 10 bases between them.

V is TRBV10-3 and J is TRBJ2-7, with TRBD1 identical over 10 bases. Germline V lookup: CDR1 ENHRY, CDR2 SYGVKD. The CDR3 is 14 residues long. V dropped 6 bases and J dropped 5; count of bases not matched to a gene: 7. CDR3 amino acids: CAIRGDRGLHEQYF. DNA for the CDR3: TGTGCCATCAGGGGGGACAGGGGTCTCCACGAGCAGTACTTC.

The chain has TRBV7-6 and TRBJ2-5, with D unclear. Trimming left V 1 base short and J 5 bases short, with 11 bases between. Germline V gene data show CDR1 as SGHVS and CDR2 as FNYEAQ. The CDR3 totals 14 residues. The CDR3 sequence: CASSLVVLGETQYF. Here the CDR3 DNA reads TGTGCCAGCAGCTTAGTTGTCCTAGGGGAGACCCAGTACTTC.

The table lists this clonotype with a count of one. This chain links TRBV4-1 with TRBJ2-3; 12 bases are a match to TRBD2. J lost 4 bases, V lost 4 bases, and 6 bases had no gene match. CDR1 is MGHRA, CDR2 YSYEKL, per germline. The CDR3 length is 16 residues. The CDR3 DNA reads TGCGCCAGCAGCCTCTCTAGCGGGGGGGGTGCAGATACGCAGTATTTT. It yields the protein CASSLSSGGGADTQYF.

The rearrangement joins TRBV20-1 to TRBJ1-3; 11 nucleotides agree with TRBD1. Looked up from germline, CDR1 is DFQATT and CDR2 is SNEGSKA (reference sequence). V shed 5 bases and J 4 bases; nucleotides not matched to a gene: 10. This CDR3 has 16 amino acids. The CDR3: CSAAPWTGGTGNTIYF. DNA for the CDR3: TGCAGTGCTGCTCCTTGGACAGGGGGCACGGGAAACACCATATATTTT.

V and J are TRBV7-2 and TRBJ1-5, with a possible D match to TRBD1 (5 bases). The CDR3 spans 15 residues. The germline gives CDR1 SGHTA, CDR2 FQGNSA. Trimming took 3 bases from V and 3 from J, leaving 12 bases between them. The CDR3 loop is CASSFLSGSNQPQHF. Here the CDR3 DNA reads TGTGCCAGCAGCTTTTTATCAGGGTCCAATCAGCCCCAGCATTTT.

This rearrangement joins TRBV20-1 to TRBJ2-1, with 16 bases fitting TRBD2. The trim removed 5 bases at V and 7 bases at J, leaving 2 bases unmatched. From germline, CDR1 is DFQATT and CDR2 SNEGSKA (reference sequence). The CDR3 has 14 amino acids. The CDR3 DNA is TGCAGTGCTGGGGGACTAGCGGGGGGGAATGAGCAGTTCTTC. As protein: CSAGGLAGGNEQFF.

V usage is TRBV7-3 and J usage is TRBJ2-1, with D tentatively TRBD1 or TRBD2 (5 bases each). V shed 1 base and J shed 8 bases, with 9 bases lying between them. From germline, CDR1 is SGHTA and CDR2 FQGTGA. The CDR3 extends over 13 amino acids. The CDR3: CASSLRDGDEQFF. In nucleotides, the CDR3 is TGTGCCAGCAGCTTAAGGGACGGGGATGAGCAGTTCTTC.

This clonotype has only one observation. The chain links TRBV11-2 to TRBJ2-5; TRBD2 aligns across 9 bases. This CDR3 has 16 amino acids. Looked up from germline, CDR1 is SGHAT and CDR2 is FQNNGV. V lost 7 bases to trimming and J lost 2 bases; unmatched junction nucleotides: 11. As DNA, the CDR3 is TGTGCCAGCACCCTAAGGAGCGGGGGGAGACAAGAGACCCAGTACTTC. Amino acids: CASTLRSGGRQETQYF.

The CDR3 bases are TGTGCCAGCAGCCTCGGGGCCGGAGAGACCCAGTACTTC. This translates into CASSLGAGETQYF. V usage is TRBV7-2 and J usage is TRBJ2-5; D tentatively fits TRBD1 or TRBD2 (5 bases each). Trimming shortened V by 5 bases and J by 4 bases, and 11 bases separated the two germline ends. This CDR3 contains 13 residues. CDR1 and CDR2 (germline): SGHTA, FQGNSA.

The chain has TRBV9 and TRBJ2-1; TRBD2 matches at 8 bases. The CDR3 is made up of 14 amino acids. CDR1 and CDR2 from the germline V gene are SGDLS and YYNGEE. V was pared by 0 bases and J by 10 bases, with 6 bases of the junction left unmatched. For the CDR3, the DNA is TGTGCCAGCAGCGTAGGGATCGGGGGGGAAGAGCAGTTCTTC. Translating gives CASSVGIGGEEQFF.

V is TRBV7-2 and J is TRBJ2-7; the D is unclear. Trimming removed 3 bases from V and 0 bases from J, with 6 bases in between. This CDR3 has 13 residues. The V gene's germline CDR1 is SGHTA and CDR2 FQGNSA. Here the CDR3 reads CASSFTFSYEQYF. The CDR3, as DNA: TGTGCCAGCAGCTTCACGTTCTCCTACGAGCAGTACTTC.

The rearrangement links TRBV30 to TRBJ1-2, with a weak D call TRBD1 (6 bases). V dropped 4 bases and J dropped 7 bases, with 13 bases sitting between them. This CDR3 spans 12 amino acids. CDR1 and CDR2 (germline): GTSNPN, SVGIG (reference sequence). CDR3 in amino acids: CAWTQGSGGYTF. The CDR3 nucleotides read TGTGCCTGGACTCAGGGGAGCGGTGGCTACACCTTC. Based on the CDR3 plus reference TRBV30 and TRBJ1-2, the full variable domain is SQTIHQWPATLVQPVGSPLSLECTVEGTSNPNLYWYRQAAGRGLQLLFYSVGIGQISSEVPQNLSASRPQDRQFILSSKKLLLSDSGFYLCAWTQGSGGYTFGSGTRLTVV.

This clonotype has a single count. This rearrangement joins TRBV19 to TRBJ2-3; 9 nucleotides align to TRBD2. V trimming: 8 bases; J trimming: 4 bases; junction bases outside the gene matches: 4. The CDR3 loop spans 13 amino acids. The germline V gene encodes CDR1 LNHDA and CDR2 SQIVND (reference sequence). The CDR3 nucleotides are TGTGCCAGTCTAGCGGGGAGGGCAGATACGCAGTATTTT. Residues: CASLAGRADTQYF.

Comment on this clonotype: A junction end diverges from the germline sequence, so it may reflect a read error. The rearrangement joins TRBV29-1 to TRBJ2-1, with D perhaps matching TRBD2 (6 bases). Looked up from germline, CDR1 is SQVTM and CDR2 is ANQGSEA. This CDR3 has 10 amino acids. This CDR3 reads CSVWDSLLLF. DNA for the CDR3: TGCAGCGTCTGGGACTCCCTGTTACTCTTC.

CDR3 protein: CATSREGGGQETQYF. CDR3 bases: TGTGCCACCAGCAGAGAAGGCGGGGGCCAAGAGACCCAGTACTTC. The J gene is TRBJ2-5, the V gene TRBV15; 7 bases align to TRBD2. Losses at the gene ends were 0 bases for V and 1 base for J; bases not matched to a gene: 2. CDR3 length equals 15 residues. CDR1 LNHNV and CDR2 YYDKDF come from the germline V gene (reference sequence).

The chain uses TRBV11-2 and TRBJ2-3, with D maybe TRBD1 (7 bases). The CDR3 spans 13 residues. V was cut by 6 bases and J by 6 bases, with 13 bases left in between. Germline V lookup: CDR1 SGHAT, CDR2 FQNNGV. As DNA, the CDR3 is TGTGCCAGCAGAAACCCAGGGGGGGATACGCAGTATTTT. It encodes CASRNPGGDTQYF. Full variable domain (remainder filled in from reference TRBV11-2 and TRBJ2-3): EAGVAQSPRYKIIEKRQSVAFWCNPISGHATLYWYQQILGQGPKLLIQFQNNGVVDDSQLPKDRFSAERLKGVDSTLKIQPAKLEDSAVYLCASRNPGGDTQYFGPGTRLTVL.

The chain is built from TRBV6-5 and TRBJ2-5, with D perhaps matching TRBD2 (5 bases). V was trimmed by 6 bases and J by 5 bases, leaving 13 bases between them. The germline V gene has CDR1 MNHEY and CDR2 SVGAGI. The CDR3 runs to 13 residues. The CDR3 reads CASRRARGETQYF. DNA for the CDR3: TGTGCCAGCAGGCGGGCCCGCGGGGAGACCCAGTACTTC.

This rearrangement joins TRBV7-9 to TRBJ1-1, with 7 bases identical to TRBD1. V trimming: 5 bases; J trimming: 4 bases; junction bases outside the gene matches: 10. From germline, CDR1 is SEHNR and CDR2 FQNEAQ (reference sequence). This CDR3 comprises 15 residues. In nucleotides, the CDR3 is TGTGCCAGCAGCCCGGCAGGGGGGAGGACCACTGAAGCTTTCTTT. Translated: CASSPAGGRTTEAFF.

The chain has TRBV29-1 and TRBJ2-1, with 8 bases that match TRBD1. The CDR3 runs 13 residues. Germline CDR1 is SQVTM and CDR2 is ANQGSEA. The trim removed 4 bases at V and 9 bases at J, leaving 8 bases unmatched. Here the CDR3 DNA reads TGCAGCGTTGTCGGCAGGGGGCAGAGTGAGCAGTTCTTC. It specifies CSVVGRGQSEQFF.

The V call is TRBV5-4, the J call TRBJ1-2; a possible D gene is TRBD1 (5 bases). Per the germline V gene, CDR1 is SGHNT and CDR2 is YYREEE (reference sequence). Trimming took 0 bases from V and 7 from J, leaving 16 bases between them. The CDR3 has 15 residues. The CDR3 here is CASSLGRQSFAGYTF. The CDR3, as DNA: TGTGCCAGCAGCTTGGGCCGACAGTCGTTTGCTGGCTACACCTTC.